What follows describes a single T cell receptor (beta chain). A junction boundary mismatches the germline segment, possibly from a read error. Germline assignment: CDR1 GTSNPN and CDR2 SVGIG (reference sequence). This CDR3 has 16 amino acids. TCRdb re-called the PCR reads via MiXCR. The sample includes approximately 30,000 clones, approximately 16% seen only once; the top ten take 5.5% to 7.5%. No patient had received any treatment before thyroid surgery. The record originates from a study of metastatic and nonmetastatic thyroid tumors. The receptor was isolated from a male donor with papillary thyroid cancer or a benign thyroid nodule (not recorded which). Some clones in this sample may be carry-over from other donors' samples. The V and J genes are TRBV30 and TRBJ2-1, with 7 bases identical to TRBD2. Sample: blood. Here the CDR3 reads CAWRNLGTIGRNEQVF. CDR3 bases: TGTGCCTGGAGGAATTTAGGGACTATCGGACGCAATGAGCAGGTCTTC.